This T cell receptor beta chain was documented in a study of cytomegalovirus exposure and HLA in healthy donors. CDR1 and CDR2 (germline): MGHRA, YSYEKL. The V end lost 6 bases, the J end lost 4 bases, and 13 bases lay between the germline ends. The CDR3 loop spans 14 amino acids. Concerning this clone itself: Its antigen is unknown.

Study-level points and caveats: CMV serostatus was the only recorded immune exposure for donors.

The PCR was carried out with 60 Vbeta primers and 13 Jbeta primers. Profiled with immunoSEQ multiplex PCR; TCRdb holds only in-frame clones, not every one. Counted here are about 160,000 clones, approximately 80% occurring once; the ten biggest clones make up roughly 6.3%. This chain connects TRBV4-1 to TRBJ1-3, with unresolved D. The clonotype comes from a male donor in good health and CMV-seropositive. Specimen: PBMCs. CDR3 in amino acids: CASRHAGSGNTIYF. In DNA, the CDR3 is TGCGCCAGCAGACATGCGGGGTCAGGAAACACCATATATTTT.